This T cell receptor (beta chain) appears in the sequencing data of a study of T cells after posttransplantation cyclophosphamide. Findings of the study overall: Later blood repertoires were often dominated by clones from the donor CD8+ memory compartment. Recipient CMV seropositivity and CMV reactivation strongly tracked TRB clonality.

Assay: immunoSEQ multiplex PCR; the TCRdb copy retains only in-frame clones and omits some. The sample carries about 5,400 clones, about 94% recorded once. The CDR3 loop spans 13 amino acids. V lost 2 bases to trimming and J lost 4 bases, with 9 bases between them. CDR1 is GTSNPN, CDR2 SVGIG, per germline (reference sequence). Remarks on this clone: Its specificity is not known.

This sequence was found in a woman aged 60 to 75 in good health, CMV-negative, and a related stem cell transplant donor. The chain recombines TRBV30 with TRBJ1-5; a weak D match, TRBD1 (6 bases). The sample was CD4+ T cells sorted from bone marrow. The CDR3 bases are TGTGCCTGGAGTCCTACAGGGAATCAGCCCCAGCATTTT. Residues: CAWSPTGNQPQHF.